This TCR beta chain came from a study of shared clonotypes between healthy human individuals. Overall study context: Each donor's CD4 naive and CD4 memory cells filled three plates apiece, CD8 naive two, and CD8 memory one.

Terminally differentiated effector memory CD45RA+ cells were excluded by CCR7 positive selection of CD45RO-negative cells. Every contributor of samples was a Caucasian grown-up residing in Nashville, Tennessee. The input for sorted-subset replicate PCRs was 150 to 200 ng DNA, some 28,000 T cell genomes. Some clones are missing from TCRdb's copy, which holds only in-frame ones; the method was immunoSEQ multiplex PCR. The sample carries about 750,000 clones, almost 95% recorded once. Study-level findings and limits: In contrast to clonotypes shared by all four donors, non-shared clonotypes had lower generation probabilities.

The V and J ends lost 5 bases and 14 bases respectively, with 8 bases between them. This CDR3 region has 10 residues. Germline-derived CDR1 and CDR2 are SGHDT and YYEEEE. In the case of this clone: Its antigen is not identified.

The clonotype originates from a man aged 25-45 years in good health. This chain connects TRBV5-6 to TRBJ1-6; tentatively, D is TRBD1 (6 bases). Specimen: naive CD8+ T cells sorted from blood. CDR3 sequence reads: CASSGQTLHF. DNA of the CDR3: TGTGCCAGCAGTGGACAGACCCTCCACTTT.